This entry lists 5 T cell receptor beta chains sequenced from one sample in a study of OX40 agonist ivuxolimab in advanced cancers. TCRdb's copy holds only in-frame clones and misses some; the assay was immunoSEQ multiplex PCR. The sample shows about 12,000 clones, around 66% of them seen only once. Sample: CD4+ or CD8+ T cells sorted from blood, taken in a trial of the OX40 agonist ivuxolimab. These TCRs come from an adult with an advanced solid tumor such as melanoma, head and neck, liver or kidney cancer.

This clone was seen a single time. J is TRBJ2-7 and V is TRBV7-2, with D unresolved. Germline V gene sequence: CDR1 SGHTA, CDR2 FQGNSA. The CDR3 length is 13 residues. The V gene lost 3 bases and the J gene lost 6 bases, with 12 bases spanning the gap. In DNA, the CDR3 is TGTGCCAGCAGCTTCCAAGACCGTGTCGAGCAGTACTTC. This translates into CASSFQDRVEQYF. Full variable domain (rest looked up from reference TRBV7-2 and TRBJ2-7): GAGVSQSPSNKVTEKGKDVELRCDPISGHTALYWYRQSLGQGLEFLIYFQGNSAPDKSGLPSDRFSAERTGGSVSTLTIQRTQQEDSAVYLCASSFQDRVEQYFGPGTRLTVT.

This clone was seen a single time. The J gene is TRBJ1-2, the V gene TRBV7-2; TRBD1 matches at 9 bases. From germline, CDR1 is SGHTA and CDR2 FQGNSA. The CDR3 is 15 amino acids. The V segment lost 3 bases and the J segment 5 bases; nucleotides outside the gene matches: 7. CDR3 in amino acids: CASSLTGGSVYGYTF. The DNA of the CDR3 is TGTGCCAGCAGCTTGACAGGGGGGTCTGTATATGGCTACACCTTC.

V gene TRBV6-5 combines with J gene TRBJ1-1, with D possibly matching TRBD1 (5 bases). There are 14 residues in the CDR3. V was shortened by 4 bases and J by 5 bases, with 14 bases between the two germline ends. CDR1 is MNHEY, CDR2 SVGAGI, per germline. The CDR3 DNA reads as TGTGCCAGCAGTTTGGGACTGGGGACGACTGAAGCTTTCTTT. Translated, it gives CASSLGLGTTEAFF.

This clone has just a few counts. CDR3 DNA: TGTGCCAGCAGTTCCACCGGGACCTCCGGCAACTACTACGAGCAGTACTTC. Amino acids: CASSSTGTSGNYYEQYF. The rearrangement links TRBV27 to TRBJ2-7; D may match TRBD1 or TRBD2 (5 bases each). This CDR3 has 17 residues. In germline, CDR1 is MNHEY, CDR2 SMNVEV (reference sequence). The V end was cut by 4 bases, the J end by 3 bases, with 22 bases between.

The count of this clone is one. The chain couples TRBV6-6 to TRBJ2-1; D possibly corresponds to TRBD2 (5 bases). The V end lost 2 bases, the J end lost 8 bases, and 16 bases lay between the germline ends. The CDR3 runs to 15 residues. Germline V gene data show CDR1 as MNHNY and CDR2 as SVGAGI (reference sequence). The CDR3 DNA reads TGTGCCAGCAGTTACGGGCTCGGGCTAGCTCATGAGCAGTTCTTC. Amino acid sequence: CASSYGLGLAHEQFF.